Sequencing of this T cell receptor (beta chain) was carried out in a study of human T cells and chemical hapten exposure. The starting material, unfractionated whole blood, was used for total RNA extraction. The germline CDR1 and CDR2 sequences are MNHEY and SVGAGI. Trimming cost V 5 bases and J 5 bases; bases outside gene matches: 6. The CDR3 runs to 13 residues. Separate cDNA molecules received unique molecular identifiers, which the library attached to them. TCRdb itself ran the reads through MiXCR, one entry per CDR3 protein. The table lists roughly 600 distinct CDR3 sequences, 75% to 90% of them singletons.

The chain couples TRBV6-5 to TRBJ2-7; TRBD1 matches 7 bases. The TCR sequence derives from a human donor with alopecia, or a healthy volunteer (not recorded which). Some clones in this sample may be carry-over from other donors' samples. This table probably holds off-target reads from a library built for another chain. Sequencing was performed on whole blood. The CDR3 DNA is TGTGCCAGCAGTCGACAGGGTCCCCACGAGCAGTACTTC. The encoded protein is CASSRQGPHEQYF.